This TCR beta chain was obtained from a study of shared clonotypes between healthy human individuals. V lost 5 bases to trimming and J lost 7 bases; unmatched junction nucleotides: 4. CDR1 is MNHNY and CDR2 is SVGAGI in the germline V gene (reference sequence). The CDR3 runs 14 residues. The table lists this clone with a few counts. At a deep level, the assay was run. Data came from immunoSEQ multiplex PCR; TCRdb stores just in-frame clones and leaves some out. The data hold 500,000 to 650,000 clones, with around three quarters observed a single time. Adults of Caucasian background living in Nashville, Tennessee made up all donors.

Source material: PBMCs. This clonotype originated in a woman aged 40 to 50 in good health. Some clones in this sample may be carry-over from other donors' samples. The genes are TRBV6-6 and TRBJ1-4; 10 positions match TRBD1. In DNA form, the CDR3 reads TGTGCCAGCAGTCCTTGGACAGGGGGTGAAAAACTGTTTTTT. Protein sequence: CASSPWTGGEKLFF.